This entry concerns a single TCR beta chain. Its specific antigen is unknown. Base qualities were left out, and no much larger clone turns up one base away. Library creation used the immunoSEQ multiplex PCR assay. TCRdb stores this immuneACCESS table with in-frame sequences only. Part of the clones is absent; in the studies checked, under half of the shortfall reflects unresolved V genes, and no reason is known for the rest. In all, the sample holds tens of thousands of clones, and less than 90% of those were seen once. The leading ten clones occupy approximately 3.5% of the sample. This sample is part of a study of T cell changes during pregnancy in multiple sclerosis (dated by TCRdb to about 2019). Notes on the research overall: In women with multiple sclerosis, the researchers looked at how the T cell repertoire shifted as pregnancy progressed.

The CDR3, from cysteine to phenylalanine, totals 13 residues. Only the CDR3 portion is preserved as DNA: 39 bases, with reading frame beginning at the first base. V loses 3 bases of germline sequence and J loses 2 bases, and the interval between the two ends is 10 bases. Per the germline V gene (reference sequence), GTSNPN is the CDR1 and SVGIG is the CDR2. The sequenced sample was peripheral blood, obtained before pregnancy. The TCR comes from a female donor with multiple sclerosis, enrolled in a pregnancy study. The chain employs TRBV30 and TRBJ1-1; the D gene lacks a confident call. The CDR3 reads as follows: CAWRVAGNTEAFF. The DNA sequence reads TGTGCCTGGAGAGTGGCTGGCAACACTGAAGCTTTCTTT.